Listed here are 18 T cell receptor beta chains from one sample, sequenced in a study of T-cell memory formation after mild COVID-19. MiXCR was run by TCRdb on the 5' RACE reads, yielding one entry per CDR3 protein. The data contain hundreds of thousands of distinct CDR3 sequences, approximately 15% of them singletons. Sequencing was carried out using PBMCs or a T cell subset sorted from them (not recorded which). The receptors were gathered from a man younger than 35 who had mild COVID-19 (a few samples of this study predate the infection). Cell type and time point are not known.

This chain joins TRBV6-6 and TRBJ1-2; 10 bases are shared with TRBD1. The length of the CDR3 is 15 residues. Germline V gene lookup returns CDR1 MNHNY and CDR2 SVGAGI (reference sequence). The trim removed 4 bases at V and 5 bases at J, leaving 7 bases unmatched. CDR3 region: CASSSGQGRWYGYTF. CDR3 bases: TGTGCCAGCAGTTCGGGACAGGGGAGGTGGTATGGCTACACCTTC.

The chain couples TRBV11-2 to TRBJ2-3, with TRBD2 identical over 11 bases. Germline values: CDR1 SGHAT, CDR2 FQNNGV. The CDR3 runs 17 residues. V was pared by 1 base and J by 8 bases, with 11 bases of the junction left unmatched. The CDR3 protein is CASSLGGLAVYRGTQYF. DNA of the CDR3: TGTGCCAGCAGCTTAGGGGGACTAGCGGTGTACAGGGGTACGCAGTATTTT.

This chain links TRBV7-8 with TRBJ2-7; TRBD1 matches 8 bases. Looked up from germline, CDR1 is SGHVS and CDR2 is FQNEAQ. V gave up 2 bases and J gave up 0 bases; unmatched junction bases: 9. The CDR3 sequence is 17 residues long. The chain's CDR3 is CASSLRWGQAISYEQYF. The DNA of the CDR3 is TGTGCCAGCAGCTTACGATGGGGACAGGCGATCTCCTACGAGCAGTACTTC.

The V gene is TRBV27, the J gene TRBJ1-6; TRBD1 agrees at 9 bases. Trimming cost V 5 bases and J 2 bases; bases outside gene matches: 10. CDR3 size: 18 residues. Germline V lookup: CDR1 MNHEY, CDR2 SMNVEV (reference sequence). Here the CDR3 DNA reads TGTGCCAGCAGTCCCCGAGGACAGGGGAGGACCTATAATTCACCCCTCCACTTT. It is translated as CASSPRGQGRTYNSPLHF.

In its sample, this clonotype was seen a few times. The rearrangement uses TRBV25-1 and TRBJ1-2, with D tentatively TRBD1 (5 bases). This CDR3 region has 16 residues. Trimming took off 2 bases at V and 6 bases at J, with 19 bases between the two ends. Germline V lookup: CDR1 MGHDK, CDR2 SYGVNS. CDR3 DNA: TGTGCCAGCAGTGAACATCAAAGTGGGGGTTTTGATGGCTACACCTTC. Residues: CASSEHQSGGFDGYTF.

The chain couples TRBV7-2 to TRBJ2-1; D possibly corresponds to TRBD2 (7 bases). This CDR3 has 18 amino acids. From germline, CDR1 is SGHTA and CDR2 FQGNSA. V dropped 4 bases and J dropped 1 base, with 20 bases sitting between them. The CDR3 sequence: CASSWARGAPGSYNEQFF. As DNA, the CDR3 is TGTGCCAGCAGCTGGGCACGGGGGGCCCCCGGGTCCTACAATGAGCAGTTCTTC.

The chain joins TRBV5-1 to TRBJ1-1, with 9 bases that match TRBD1. The CDR3 runs to 17 residues. The V gene's germline CDR1 is SGHRS and CDR2 YFSETQ. The trim removed 0 bases at V and 0 bases at J, leaving 6 bases unmatched. In DNA, the CDR3 is TGCGCCAGCAGCTTGGCAACGAGGACAGGGGTGAACACTGAAGCTTTCTTT. It translates to CASSLATRTGVNTEAFF.

The chain carries TRBV5-1 and TRBJ2-2, with 7 bases aligning to TRBD1. CDR1 and CDR2 from the germline V gene are SGHRS and YFSETQ. The CDR3 totals 15 residues. Trimming removed 4 bases from V and 0 bases from J; junction bases left unmatched: 3. CDR3 DNA sequence: TGCGCCAGCAGCCAAGGACAGGCGAACACCGGGGAGCTGTTTTTT. Translating gives CASSQGQANTGELFF.

This clonotype was recorded at least ten times. V gene TRBV15 combines with J gene TRBJ2-1; a possible D gene is TRBD2 (6 bases). V lost 0 bases and J 5 bases, leaving 11 bases between the germline ends. Per the germline V gene, CDR1 is LNHNV and CDR2 is YYDKDF (reference sequence). The CDR3 length is 15 residues. The CDR3 loop reads CATSRDTGENNEQFF. The CDR3 nucleotides are TGTGCCACCAGCAGAGATACGGGGGAGAACAATGAGCAGTTCTTC.

CDR3: CASSEGMGQPRDSPLHF. DNA for the CDR3: TGTGCCAGCAGTGAGGGCATGGGACAACCAAGGGATTCACCCCTCCACTTT. The chain recombines TRBV2 with TRBJ1-6; D perhaps matches TRBD1 (6 bases). The CDR3 is 17 residues long. Germline V gene data show CDR1 as SNHLY and CDR2 as FYNNEI. V was pared by 3 bases and J by 8 bases, with 20 bases between.

This clonotype was seen repeatedly, ten times or more. This rearrangement joins TRBV5-1 to TRBJ2-1; 9 nucleotides line up with TRBD1. Per germline, CDR1 SGHRS and CDR2 YFSETQ. The J segment lost 4 bases and the V segment lost 0 bases, leaving 2 bases of the junction unmatched. The CDR3 is 15 amino acids. The CDR3 region is CASSLGTGVYNEQFF. CDR3 sequence (DNA): TGCGCCAGCAGCTTGGGGACAGGGGTATACAATGAGCAGTTCTTC.

This clonotype was found a few times. The CDR3, as DNA: TGTGCCAGCAGTGAAGCGCGAAGGGCGGCTAATGAAAAACTGTTTTTT. Translation gives CASSEARRAANEKLFF. The V call is TRBV2, the J call TRBJ1-4; no clear D gene. V dropped 0 bases and J dropped 3 bases, with 11 bases sitting between them. There are 16 residues in the CDR3. Germline CDR1 and CDR2: SNHLY and FYNNEI.

This clonotype was counted at least ten times. The rearrangement uses TRBV7-3 and TRBJ2-5, with D maybe TRBD1 (6 bases). CDR1 SGHTA and CDR2 FQGTGA come from the germline V gene. Between the trimmed V and J ends, which lost 1 base and 4 bases, there was a span of 7 bases. The CDR3 is made up of 13 amino acids. CDR3 in amino acids: CASSLSRGETQYF. The DNA of the CDR3 is TGTGCCAGCAGCTTAAGCAGGGGAGAGACCCAGTACTTC.

The gene calls are TRBV7-7 and TRBJ2-3, with D perhaps TRBD1 (6 bases). The CDR3 runs to 16 residues. Looked up from germline, CDR1 is SSHAT and CDR2 is FNYEAQ (reference sequence). Deletions cut 5 bases from V and 1 base from J, with 16 bases between. The CDR3 is CASSPRRSGGTDTQYF. CDR3 in DNA: TGTGCCAGCAGCCCCAGAAGGTCAGGGGGCACAGATACGCAGTATTTT.

The rearrangement links TRBV5-1 to TRBJ2-3; TRBD1 matches 7 bases. Germline V gives CDR1 SGHRS, CDR2 YFSETQ. The CDR3 has 13 amino acids. Trimming removed 3 bases from V and 6 bases from J; junction bases left unmatched: 4. The CDR3 DNA reads as TGCGCCAGCAGCTCCGGGACAGTGGATACGCAGTATTTT. Encoded protein: CASSSGTVDTQYF.

This chain uses TRBV7-2 with TRBJ1-1; weak D call: TRBD1 (6 bases). From germline, CDR1 is SGHTA and CDR2 FQGNSA. Trimming stripped 5 bases from V and 4 bases from J, with 26 bases between. The CDR3 sequence is 18 residues long. In nucleotides, the CDR3 is TGTGCCAGCAGCGCCCGGGGGGCAATGGGTCTCTGGTTCACTGAAGCTTTCTTT. Translation: CASSARGAMGLWFTEAFF.

Only a few counts were recorded for this clonotype. V usage is TRBV6-2 or TRBV6-3 and J usage is TRBJ2-5, with 8 nucleotides matching TRBD1. V shed 2 bases and J 5 bases; nucleotides not matched to a gene: 22. Germline CDR1 is MNHEY and CDR2 is SVGEGT. CDR3 length equals 20 residues. This chain's CDR3 is CASSYTNAGTGSLGWETQYF. CDR3 sequence (DNA): TGTGCCAGCAGTTACACGAACGCCGGGACAGGTAGCTTAGGCTGGGAGACCCAGTACTTC.

The chain couples TRBV7-3 to TRBJ2-3; TRBD2 matches at 8 bases. J gave up 5 bases and V 6 bases, and 10 bases lay outside the gene matches. CDR1 is SGHTA and CDR2 is FQGTGA in the germline V gene. This CDR3 is 15 amino acids long. CDR3 loop: CASSKLSGGGDTQYF. The CDR3 region has the DNA TGTGCCAGCAGTAAACTGAGCGGGGGCGGAGATACGCAGTATTTT.